This entry is about one T cell receptor (beta chain). What it binds is not known. The entry originates in a study of T cell responses to AZD1222 COVID-19 vaccine. Study-wide results and limits: Sampling captured repertoires only after the peak T cell response. Most donors were white British, females outnumbered males, and clonal diversity was possibly underestimated. Receipt of two AZD1222 doses was followed by a rise in Spike-specific TCR breadth and depth.

Per germline, CDR1 KGHSH and CDR2 LQKENI. CDR3 size: 16 residues. V lost 1 base to trimming and J lost 5 bases, with 15 bases between them. Here immunoSEQ multiplex PCR was the method, and the copy in TCRdb shows in-frame clones only, minus some. The sample shows some 180,000 clones, roughly 92% of them seen only once. This material consisted of peripheral blood, taken on day 0 of AZD1222 vaccination. This receptor was obtained from an adult in good health. This rearrangement joins TRBV18 to TRBJ1-5, with TRBD1 as a possible D gene (6 bases). CDR3 DNA sequence: TGTGCCAGCTCACCACGGACAGCAGTACAATATCAGCCCCAGCATTTT. Protein product: CASSPRTAVQYQPQHF.